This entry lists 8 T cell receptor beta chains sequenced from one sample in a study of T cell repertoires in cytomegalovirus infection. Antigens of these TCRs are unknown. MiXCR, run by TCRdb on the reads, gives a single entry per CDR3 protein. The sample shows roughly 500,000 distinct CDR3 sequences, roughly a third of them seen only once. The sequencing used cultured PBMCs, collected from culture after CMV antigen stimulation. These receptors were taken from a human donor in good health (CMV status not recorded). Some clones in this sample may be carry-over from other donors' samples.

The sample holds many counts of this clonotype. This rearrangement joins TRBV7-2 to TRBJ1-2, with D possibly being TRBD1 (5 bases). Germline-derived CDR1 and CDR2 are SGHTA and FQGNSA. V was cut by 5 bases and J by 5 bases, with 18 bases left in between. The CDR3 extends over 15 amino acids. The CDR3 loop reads CASSPRDAEMYGYTF. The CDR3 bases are TGTGCCAGCAGCCCCCGGGACGCCGAGATGTATGGCTACACCTTC.

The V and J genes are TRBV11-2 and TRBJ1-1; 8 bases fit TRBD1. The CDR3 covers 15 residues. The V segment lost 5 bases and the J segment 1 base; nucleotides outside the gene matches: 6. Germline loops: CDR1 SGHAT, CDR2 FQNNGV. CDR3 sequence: CASSPRQGKNTEAFF. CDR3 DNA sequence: TGTGCCAGCAGCCCGAGACAGGGGAAGAACACTGAAGCTTTCTTT. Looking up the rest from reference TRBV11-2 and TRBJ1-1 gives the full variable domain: EAGVAQSPRYKIIEKRQSVAFWCNPISGHATLYWYQQILGQGPKLLIQFQNNGVVDDSQLPKDRFSAERLKGVDSTLKIQPAKLEDSAVYLCASSPRQGKNTEAFFGQGTRLTVV.

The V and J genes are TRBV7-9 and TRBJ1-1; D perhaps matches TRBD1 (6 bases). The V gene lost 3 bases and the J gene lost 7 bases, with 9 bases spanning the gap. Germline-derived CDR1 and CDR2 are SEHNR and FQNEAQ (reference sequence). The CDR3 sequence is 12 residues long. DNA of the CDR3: TGTGCCAGCAGCTTGACAGGTCGTGAAGCTTTCTTT. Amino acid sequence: CASSLTGREAFF.

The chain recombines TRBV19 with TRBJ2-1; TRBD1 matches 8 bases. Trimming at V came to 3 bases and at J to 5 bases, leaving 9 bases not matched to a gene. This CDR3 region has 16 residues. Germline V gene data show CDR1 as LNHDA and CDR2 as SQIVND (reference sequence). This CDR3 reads CASSIGSTQGDNEQFF. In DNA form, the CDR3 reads TGTGCCAGTAGTATCGGGTCGACACAGGGGGACAATGAGCAGTTCTTC.

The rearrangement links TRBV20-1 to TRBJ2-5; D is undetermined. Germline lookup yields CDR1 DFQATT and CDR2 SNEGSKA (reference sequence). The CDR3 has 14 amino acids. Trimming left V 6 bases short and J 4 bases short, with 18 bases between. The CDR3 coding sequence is TGCAGTGCGAGCTCGGAGAGTTGGGCAGAGACCCAGTACTTC. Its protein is CSASSESWAETQYF.

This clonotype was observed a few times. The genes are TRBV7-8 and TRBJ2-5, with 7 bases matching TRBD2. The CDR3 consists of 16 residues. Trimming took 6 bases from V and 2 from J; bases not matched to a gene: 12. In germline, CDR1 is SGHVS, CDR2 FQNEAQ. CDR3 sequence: CASSPGVLARQETQYF. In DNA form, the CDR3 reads TGTGCCAGCAGTCCCGGGGTACTAGCGAGGCAAGAGACCCAGTACTTC. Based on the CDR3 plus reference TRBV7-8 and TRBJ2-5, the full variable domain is GAGVSQSPRYKVAKRGQDVALRCDPISGHVSLFWYQQALGQGPEFLTYFQNEAQLDKSGLPSDRFFAERPEGSVSTLKIQRTQQEDSAVYLCASSPGVLARQETQYFGPGTRLLVL.

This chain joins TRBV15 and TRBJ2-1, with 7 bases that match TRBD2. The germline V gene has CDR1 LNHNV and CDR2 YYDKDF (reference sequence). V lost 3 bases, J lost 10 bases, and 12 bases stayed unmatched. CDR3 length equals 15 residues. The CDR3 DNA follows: TGTGCCACCAGCAGCCGGGACCGGGGGGAGAGGGAGCAGTTCTTC. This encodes CATSSRDRGEREQFF.

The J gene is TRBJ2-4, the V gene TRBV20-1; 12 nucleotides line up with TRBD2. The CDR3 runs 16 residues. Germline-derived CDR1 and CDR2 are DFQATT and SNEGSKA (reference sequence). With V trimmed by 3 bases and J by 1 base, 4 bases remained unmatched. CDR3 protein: CSASPSGRAAKNIQYF. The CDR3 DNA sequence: TGCAGTGCTAGTCCTAGCGGGAGGGCGGCCAAAAACATTCAGTACTTC.